Listed below are T cell receptor beta chains from one sample, sequenced in a study of beta chain features in type 1 diabetes. The data were produced by immunoSEQ multiplex PCR, yet TCRdb's version contains in-frame clones alone and is incomplete. The top ten clones hold 0.015% of a sample with fewer than 350,000 clones, 14% to 15% of them seen once. Material: naive CD4+ T cells from blood. The receptors here all came from a man in his late teens or twenties with type 1 diabetes. The CDR3 runs from the conserved cysteine through the conserved F or W. A D gene is named only where the DNA matches it firmly. Size is omitted from some rows. Given values are once, few, many or a class for expanded clones.

V gene,J gene,clone size,D gene,CDR3 protein,CDR3 DNA
TRBV5-5,TRBJ2-5,.,.,CASRRFPLQETQYF,TGTGCCAGCAGGCGTTTCCCTCTCCAAGAGACCCAGTACTTC
TRBV6-5,TRBJ1-4,.,TRBD1,CATRDRDEKLFF,TGTGCCACCCGGGACAGGGACGAAAAACTGTTTTTT
TRBV30,TRBJ2-7,few,TRBD1,CAWDGVSGTGRAYEQYF,TGTGCCTGGGACGGAGTCTCGGGGACAGGTCGAGCATACGAGCAGTACTTC
TRBV28,TRBJ1-2,few,.,CASTPGGAHYGYTF,TGTGCCAGCACCCCGGGGGGGGCCCACTATGGCTACACCTTC
TRBV10-3,TRBJ2-2,.,TRBD1,CAIRGQGRDTGELFF,TGTGCCATCAGGGGACAGGGAAGGGACACCGGGGAGCTGTTTTTT
TRBV7-7,TRBJ2-5,.,.,CASGRTEHEAQYF,TGTGCCAGCGGCAGGACAGAGCACGAGGCCCAGTACTTC
TRBV9,TRBJ1-5,few,.,CASSVGLYSNQPQHF,TGTGCCAGCAGCGTTGGGCTTTATAGCAATCAGCCCCAGCATTTT
TRBV6-5,TRBJ2-3,few,TRBD2,CASSYSRLAGQLQYF,TGTGCCAGCAGTTACTCGAGGCTAGCGGGCCAATTGCAGTATTTT
TRBV7-2,TRBJ2-6,.,.,CASSRKTDPSGANVLTF,TGTGCCAGCAGCAGAAAGACAGATCCTTCTGGGGCCAACGTCCTGACTTTC
TRBV30,TRBJ1-3,once,.,CAMTLTSSGNTIYF,TGTGCCATGACCCTAACTAGCTCTGGAAACACCATATATTTT
TRBV11-2,TRBJ2-7,.,.,CASRPQGYEQYF,TGTGCCAGCAGGCCCCAGGGCTACGAGCAGTACTTC
TRBV29-1,TRBJ2-1,.,.,CSPRAGDNDQFF,TGCAGCCCCCGGGCGGGGGACAATGACCAGTTCTTC
TRBV18,TRBJ2-1,few,TRBD1,CASSRRSDRVNNEQFF,TGTGCCAGCTCACGTCGGTCGGACAGGGTCAACAATGAGCAGTTCTTC
TRBV19,TRBJ2-3,.,.,CASRSRSDTQYF,TGTGCCAGTAGGTCGCGGTCAGATACGCAGTATTTT
TRBV4-2,TRBJ2-3,.,TRBD2,CASSPLAGPSTDTQYF,TGTGCCAGCAGCCCCTTAGCGGGACCGAGCACAGATACGCAGTATTTT
TRBV11-2,TRBJ2-7,.,.,CASSLVRGHSYEQYF,TGTGCCAGCAGCTTGGTCAGAGGACATTCCTACGAGCAGTACTTC
TRBV30,TRBJ2-1,few,.,CAWSVGDSYNEQFF,TGTGCCTGGAGTGTAGGGGACTCCTACAATGAGCAGTTCTTC
TRBV9,TRBJ1-2,.,TRBD1,CASTIRQGLPPTF,TGTGCCAGCACAATTCGACAGGGCCTCCCCCCCACCTTC
TRBV10-1,TRBJ2-5,.,TRBD2,CASSPGGSGGLTQYF,TGCGCCAGCAGCCCTGGGGGTAGCGGGGGGCTAACCCAGTACTTC
TRBV7-9,TRBJ1-4,few,.,CASSLDPGLGNEKLFF,TGTGCCAGCAGCTTAGATCCAGGGTTGGGTAATGAAAAACTGTTTTTT
TRBV6-6,TRBJ2-7,.,.,CASSWSESSYEQYF,TGTGCCAGCAGTTGGTCCGAGAGCTCCTACGAGCAGTACTTC
TRBV28,TRBJ1-2,.,.,CASSPRGGYTF,TGTGCCAGCAGTCCCCGAGGGGGCTACACCTTC
TRBV5-6,TRBJ2-5,.,TRBD2,CASSFGRGRETQYF,TGTGCCAGCAGCTTTGGGAGGGGTAGGGAGACCCAGTACTTC
TRBV6-5,TRBJ1-5,.,.,CASSLGLNQPQHF,TGTGCCAGCAGTTTGGGACTCAATCAGCCCCAGCATTTT
TRBV28,TRBJ2-1,few,TRBD1,CASSPPGQGGFF,TGTGCCAGCAGCCCACCCGGACAGGGCGGCTTCTTC
TRBV6-6,TRBJ2-5,few,TRBD2,CASSGGLAGLETQYF,TGTGCCAGCAGTGGAGGACTAGCGGGACTAGAGACCCAGTACTTC
TRBV28,TRBJ2-3,few,.,CASSSFGGTQYF,TGTGCCAGCAGTTCCTTCGGAGGAACGCAGTATTTT
TRBV29-1,TRBJ2-7,few,.,CSVEGTASYEQYF,TGCAGCGTTGAAGGGACAGCCTCCTACGAGCAGTACTTC
TRBV28,TRBJ1-5,.,.,CASRTFFAQHF,TGTGCCAGCAGAACTTTTTTTGCCCAGCATTTT
TRBV5-4,TRBJ2-1,.,.,CASSLGADLQFF,TGTGCCAGCAGCTTAGGAGCGGATCTTCAATTCTTC
TRBV6-5,TRBJ2-4,few,TRBD1,CASSRTGFAIQYF,TGTGCCAGCAGCCGGACAGGGTTTGCCATTCAGTACTTC
TRBV15,TRBJ2-7,.,.,CATSRVVTDPYEQYF,TGTGCCACCAGCAGGGTGGTGACAGATCCCTACGAGCAGTACTTC
TRBV18,TRBJ2-3,few,TRBD1,CATRAKKQGTTQYF,TGTGCCACCCGGGCTAAAAAACAGGGGACAACGCAGTATTTT
TRBV27,TRBJ2-7,.,TRBD1,CASSLSGTGGEQYF,TGTGCCAGCAGTTTATCCGGGACAGGGGGCGAGCAGTACTTC
TRBV19,TRBJ1-5,.,TRBD1,CASSADRDQPQHF,TGTGCCAGTAGCGCCGACAGGGACCAGCCCCAGCATTTT
TRBV7-2,TRBJ2-7,.,.,CASSQRQRGYEQYF,TGTGCCAGCAGCCAAAGGCAACGGGGGTACGAGCAGTACTTC
TRBV6-5,TRBJ2-1,few,.,CASSTTPGQSHEQFF,TGTGCCAGCAGTACCACCCCAGGGCAATCCCATGAGCAGTTCTTC
TRBV19,TRBJ2-1,.,TRBD2,CASSIILAGGANEQFF,TGTGCCAGTAGTATAATACTAGCGGGGGGGGCCAATGAGCAGTTCTTC
TRBV5-4,TRBJ1-5,few,.,CASSQGGLGNQPQHF,TGTGCCAGCAGCCAAGGAGGGCTGGGCAATCAGCCCCAGCATTTT
TRBV4-3,TRBJ2-5,.,.,CASSQDKGGWKETQYF,TGCGCCAGCAGCCAAGATAAGGGCGGGTGGAAAGAGACCCAGTACTTC
TRBV27,TRBJ1-2,.,.,CASSLNRDNYGYTF,TGTGCCAGCAGTTTAAACAGGGACAACTATGGCTACACCTTC
TRBV7-2,TRBJ2-3,.,TRBD2,CASSLVGTRAATDTQYF,TGTGCCAGCAGCTTAGTCGGGACTAGGGCGGCCACAGATACGCAGTATTTT
TRBV4-3,TRBJ2-2,few,.,CASSHRVTGELFF,TGCGCCAGCAGCCACAGGGTGACCGGGGAGCTGTTTTTT
TRBV2,TRBJ2-7,.,.,CASTYRVRSYEQYF,TGTGCCAGCACCTACAGGGTGAGGTCCTACGAGCAGTACTTC
TRBV2,TRBJ2-7,few,TRBD1,CASSGKPGQGALEQYF,TGTGCCAGCAGTGGGAAGCCCGGGCAGGGGGCCCTCGAGCAGTACTTC
TRBV19,TRBJ2-1,.,TRBD1,CASSIRDRGFEQFF,TGTGCCAGTAGTATCCGGGACAGGGGGTTTGAGCAGTTCTTC
TRBV19,TRBJ1-3,few,.,CASRTDSGNTIYF,TGTGCCAGCCGGACTGATTCTGGAAACACCATATATTTT
TRBV9,TRBJ2-3,few,TRBD2,CASSTWTSGMDTQYF,TGTGCCAGCAGCACCTGGACTAGCGGGATGGATACGCAGTATTTT
TRBV28,TRBJ2-1,few,.,CASRPAGRGEYNEQFF,TGTGCCAGCAGACCTGCCGGAAGGGGCGAATACAATGAGCAGTTCTTC
TRBV28,TRBJ2-1,.,.,CASSLAVHEQFF,TGTGCCAGCAGTTTAGCAGTACATGAGCAGTTCTTC
TRBV19,TRBJ2-3,.,TRBD2,CAIAGGDTQYF,TGTGCCATCGCGGGGGGAGATACGCAGTATTTT
TRBV4-3,TRBJ2-2,few,.,CASSQWTAGGELFF,TGCGCCAGCAGCCAGTGGACTGCGGGCGGGGAGCTGTTTTTT
TRBV28,TRBJ1-4,.,TRBD1,CASSLSGGAEWLFF,TGTGCCAGCAGTTTGTCAGGGGGCGCCGAATGGTTGTTTTTT
TRBV2,TRBJ2-2,.,.,CATTQALTLGELFF,TGTGCCACCACCCAGGCGTTAACACTCGGGGAGCTGTTTTTT
TRBV27,TRBJ2-5,few,TRBD2,CASRLAGSQETQYF,TGTGCCAGCAGATTAGCGGGGTCCCAAGAGACCCAGTACTTC
TRBV27,TRBJ1-4,few,.,CASSLGRVGEKLFF,TGTGCCAGCAGTTTAGGGAGGGTTGGTGAAAAACTGTTTTTT
TRBV19,TRBJ2-7,few,.,CASSRDSTYEQYF,TGTGCCAGTAGTCGAGACAGTACCTACGAGCAGTACTTC
TRBV2,TRBJ2-1,few,.,CASNRDSGNEQFF,TGTGCCAGCAACCGGGACTCGGGGAATGAGCAGTTCTTC